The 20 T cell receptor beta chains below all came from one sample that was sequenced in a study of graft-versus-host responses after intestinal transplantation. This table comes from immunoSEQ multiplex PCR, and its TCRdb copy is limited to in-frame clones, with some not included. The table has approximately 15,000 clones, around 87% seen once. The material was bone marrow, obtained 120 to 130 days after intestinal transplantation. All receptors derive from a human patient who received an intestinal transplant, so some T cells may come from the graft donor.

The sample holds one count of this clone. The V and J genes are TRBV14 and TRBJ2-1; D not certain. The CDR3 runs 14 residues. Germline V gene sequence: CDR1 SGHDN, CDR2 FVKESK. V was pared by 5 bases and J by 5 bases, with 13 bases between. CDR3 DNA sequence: TGTGCCAGCAGCACTCGCACCCTAAACAATGAGCAGTTCTTC. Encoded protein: CASSTRTLNNEQFF.

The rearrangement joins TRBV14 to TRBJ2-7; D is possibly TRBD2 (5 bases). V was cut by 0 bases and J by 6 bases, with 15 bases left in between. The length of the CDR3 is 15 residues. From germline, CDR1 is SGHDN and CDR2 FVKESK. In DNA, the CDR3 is TGTGCCAGCAGCCAAGATGCCGCGGGCGCCGCCGAGCAGTACTTC. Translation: CASSQDAAGAAEQYF.

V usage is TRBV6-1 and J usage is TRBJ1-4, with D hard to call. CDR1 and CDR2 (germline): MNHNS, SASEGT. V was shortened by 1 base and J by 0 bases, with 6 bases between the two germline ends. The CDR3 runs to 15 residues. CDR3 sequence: CASSEVATTNEKLFF. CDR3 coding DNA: TGTGCCAGCAGTGAAGTGGCAACAACTAATGAAAAACTGTTTTTT.

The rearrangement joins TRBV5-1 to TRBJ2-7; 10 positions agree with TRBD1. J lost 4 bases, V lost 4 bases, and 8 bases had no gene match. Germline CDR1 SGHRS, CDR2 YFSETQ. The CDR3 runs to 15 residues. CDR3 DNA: TGCGCCAGCAGCCCAAGACAGGGGGCGGGATACGAGCAGTACTTC. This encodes CASSPRQGAGYEQYF.

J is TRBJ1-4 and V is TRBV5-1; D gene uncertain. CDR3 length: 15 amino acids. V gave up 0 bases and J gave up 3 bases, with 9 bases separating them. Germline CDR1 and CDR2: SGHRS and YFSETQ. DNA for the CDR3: TGCGCCAGCAGCTTGGCCCTGGGATCTAATGAAAAACTGTTTTTT. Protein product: CASSLALGSNEKLFF.

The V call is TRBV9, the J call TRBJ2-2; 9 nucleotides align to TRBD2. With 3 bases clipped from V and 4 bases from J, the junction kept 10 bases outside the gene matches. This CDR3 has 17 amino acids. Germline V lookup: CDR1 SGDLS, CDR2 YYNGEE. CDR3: CASSGRTLAGSTGELFF. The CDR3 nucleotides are TGTGCCAGCAGCGGGAGGACTCTAGCGGGGTCCACCGGGGAGCTGTTTTTT.

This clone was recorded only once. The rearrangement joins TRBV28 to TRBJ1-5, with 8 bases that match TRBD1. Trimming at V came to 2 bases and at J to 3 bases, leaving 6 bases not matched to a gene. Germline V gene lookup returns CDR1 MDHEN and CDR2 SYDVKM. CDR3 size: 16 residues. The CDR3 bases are TGTGCCAGCAGTTTAACAGGGGGGGCTTCCAATCAGCCCCAGCATTTT. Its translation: CASSLTGGASNQPQHF.

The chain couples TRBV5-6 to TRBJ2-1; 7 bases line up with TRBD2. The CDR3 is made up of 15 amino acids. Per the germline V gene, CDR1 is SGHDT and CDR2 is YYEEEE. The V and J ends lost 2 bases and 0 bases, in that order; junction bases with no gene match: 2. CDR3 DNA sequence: TGTGCCAGCAGCTTCAGGACTAGCTCCTACAATGAGCAGTTCTTC. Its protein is CASSFRTSSYNEQFF.

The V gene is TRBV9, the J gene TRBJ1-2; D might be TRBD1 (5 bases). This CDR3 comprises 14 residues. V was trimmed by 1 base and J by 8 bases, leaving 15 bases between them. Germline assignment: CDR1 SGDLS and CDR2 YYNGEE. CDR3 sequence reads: CASSVQGSEGGYTF. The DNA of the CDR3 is TGTGCCAGCAGCGTACAGGGATCGGAGGGCGGCTACACCTTC.

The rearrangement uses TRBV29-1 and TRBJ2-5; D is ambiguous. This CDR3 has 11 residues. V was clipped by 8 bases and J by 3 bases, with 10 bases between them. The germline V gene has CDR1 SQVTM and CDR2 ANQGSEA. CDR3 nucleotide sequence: TGCAGCTTCGCAGCCGAAGAGACCCAGTACTTC. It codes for CSFAAEETQYF.

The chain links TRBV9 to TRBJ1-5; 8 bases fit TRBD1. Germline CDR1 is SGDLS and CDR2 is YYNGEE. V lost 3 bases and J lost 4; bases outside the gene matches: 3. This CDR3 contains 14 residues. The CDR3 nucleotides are TGTGCCAGCAGCGCAGGGGGCGGGAATCAGCCCCAGCATTTT. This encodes CASSAGGGNQPQHF.

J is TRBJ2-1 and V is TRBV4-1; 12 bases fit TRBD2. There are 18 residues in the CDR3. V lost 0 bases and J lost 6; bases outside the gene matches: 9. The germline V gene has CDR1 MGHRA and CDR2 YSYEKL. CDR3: CASSQELLAGGLGNEQFF. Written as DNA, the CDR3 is TGCGCCAGCAGCCAAGAGTTACTAGCGGGAGGTCTCGGCAATGAGCAGTTCTTC.

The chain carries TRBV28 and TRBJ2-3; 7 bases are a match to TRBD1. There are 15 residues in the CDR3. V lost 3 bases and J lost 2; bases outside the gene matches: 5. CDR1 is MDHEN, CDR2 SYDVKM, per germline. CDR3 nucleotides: TGTGCCAGCAGTTTCCGGGACAGCTACACAGATACGCAGTATTTT. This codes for CASSFRDSYTDTQYF.

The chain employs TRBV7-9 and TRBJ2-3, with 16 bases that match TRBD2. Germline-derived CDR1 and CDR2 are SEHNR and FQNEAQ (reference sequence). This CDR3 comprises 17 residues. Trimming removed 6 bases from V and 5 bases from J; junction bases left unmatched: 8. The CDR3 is CASSASGLAGGGDTQYF. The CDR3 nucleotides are TGTGCCAGCAGTGCTTCGGGACTAGCGGGAGGGGGAGATACGCAGTATTTT.

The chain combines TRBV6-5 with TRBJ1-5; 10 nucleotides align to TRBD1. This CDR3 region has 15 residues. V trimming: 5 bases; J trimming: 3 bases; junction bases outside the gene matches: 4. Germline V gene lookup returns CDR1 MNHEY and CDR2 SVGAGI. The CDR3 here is CASSGTGAFNQPQHF. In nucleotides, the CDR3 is TGTGCCAGCAGTGGGACAGGGGCCTTCAATCAGCCCCAGCATTTT.

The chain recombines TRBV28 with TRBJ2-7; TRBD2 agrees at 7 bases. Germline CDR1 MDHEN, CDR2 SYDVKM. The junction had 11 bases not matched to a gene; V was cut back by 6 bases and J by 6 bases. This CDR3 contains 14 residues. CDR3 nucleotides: TGTGCCAGCAGCCCGGCCGGCGGGAGCGGCGAGCAGTACTTC. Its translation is CASSPAGGSGEQYF.

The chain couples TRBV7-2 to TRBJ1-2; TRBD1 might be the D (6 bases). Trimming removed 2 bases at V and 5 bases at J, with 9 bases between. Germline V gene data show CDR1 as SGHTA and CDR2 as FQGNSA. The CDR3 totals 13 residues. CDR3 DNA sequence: TGTGCCAGCAGCTTAATGCAGGGGTATGGCTACACCTTC. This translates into CASSLMQGYGYTF.

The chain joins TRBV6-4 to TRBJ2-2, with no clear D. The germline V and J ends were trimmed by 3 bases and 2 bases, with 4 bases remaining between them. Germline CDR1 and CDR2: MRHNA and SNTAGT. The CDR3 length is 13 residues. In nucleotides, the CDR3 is TGTGCCAGCAGTGAGGACAACACCGGGGAGCTGTTTTTT. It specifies CASSEDNTGELFF.

The CDR3 loop reads CSVEDVGQGDGGGTEAFF. CDR3 coding DNA: TGCAGCGTTGAAGATGTTGGACAGGGGGACGGCGGAGGAACTGAAGCTTTCTTT. This chain links TRBV29-1 with TRBJ1-1; TRBD1 agrees at 10 bases. V dropped 0 bases and J dropped 5; count of bases not matched to a gene: 15. Germline V lookup: CDR1 SQVTM, CDR2 ANQGSEA. The CDR3 contains 18 residues.

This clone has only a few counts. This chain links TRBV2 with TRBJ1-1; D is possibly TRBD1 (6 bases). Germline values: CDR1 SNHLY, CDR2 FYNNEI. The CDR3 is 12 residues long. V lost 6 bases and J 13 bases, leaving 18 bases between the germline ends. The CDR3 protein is CASSLTPGQIFF. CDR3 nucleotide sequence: TGTGCCAGCAGCTTAACGCCCGGACAGATTTTCTTT. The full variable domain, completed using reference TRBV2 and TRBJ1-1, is EPEVTQTPSHQVTQMGQEVILRCVPISNHLYFYWYRQILGQKVEFLVSFYNNEISEKSEIFDDQFSVERPDGSNFTLKIRSTKLEDSAMYFCASSLTPGQIFFGQGTRLTVV.